This T cell receptor (beta chain) is from a study of CD8 T cells in Susac syndrome. Study at large: Clinical remission applied to fewer than ten sequenced Susac syndrome patients, and six had active disease. When their blood was taken, patients with Susac syndrome were therapy-naive, taking corticosteroids, or taking intravenous immunoglobulin alone. Whole-study results and caveats: The CD4+ T cell repertoires, which came from Susac syndrome patients, showed no sign of clonal expansion.

The CDR3 spans 12 residues. Trimming took 10 bases from V and 1 from J, leaving 11 bases between them. On this clonotype: The antigen remains unidentified.

Reverse transcription of about 0.45 to 1 ug RNA was performed with random hexamers. Amplification of TCR beta CDR3 by immunoSEQ multiplex PCR spanned 54 Vbeta and 13 Jbeta. In TCRdb, the immunoSEQ multiplex PCR reads were re-called with MiXCR into one record per CDR3 protein. In the table there are some 250,000 distinct CDR3 sequences, roughly 95% of which are singletons. Sequenced sample: CD4+ T cells from PBMCs. The rearrangement links TRBV23-1 to TRBJ2-7; D not certain. TRBV23-1 carries the ORF label, with uncertain function. The TCR originated in a human donor with Susac syndrome. The chain's CDR3 is CATLDPSYEQYF. CDR3 DNA sequence: TGCGCCACCCTGGACCCTTCCTACGAGCAGTACTTC.